This entry is about one T cell receptor beta chain. The second PCR ran about 6 to 11 cycles with a sample-barcoded 5' primer and J-beta primers. MiXCR, applied by TCRdb to the 5' RACE reads, yields one record per CDR3 protein. The table includes more than 1,400,000 distinct CDR3 sequences, about 40% detected once. Between the trimmed V and J ends, which lost 5 bases and 8 bases, there was a span of 15 bases. The germline V gene encodes CDR1 KGHSH and CDR2 LQKENI. The CDR3 is 13 amino acids. This sample was included in a study of blood T cells in healthy people across ages. Sequencing was carried out using blood. The TCR was taken from a woman in her late teens or twenties in good health. This sequence joins TRBV18 and TRBJ1-1; possible D gene TRBD1, 5 bases. CDR3 DNA: TGTGCCAGCTCAGCAGGGCCCTCTGGGGAAGCTTTCTTT. This gives the protein CASSAGPSGEAFF.